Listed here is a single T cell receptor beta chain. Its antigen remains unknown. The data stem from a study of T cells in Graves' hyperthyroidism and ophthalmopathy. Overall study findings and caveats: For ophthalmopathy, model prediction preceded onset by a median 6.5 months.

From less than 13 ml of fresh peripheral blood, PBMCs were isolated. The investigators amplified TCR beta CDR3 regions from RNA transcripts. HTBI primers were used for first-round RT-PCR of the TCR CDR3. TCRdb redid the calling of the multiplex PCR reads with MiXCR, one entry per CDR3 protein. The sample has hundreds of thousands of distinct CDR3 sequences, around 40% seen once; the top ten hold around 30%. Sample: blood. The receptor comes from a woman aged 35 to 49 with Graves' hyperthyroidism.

CDR3 loop: CASSSGGSVTGELFF. CDR3 bases: TGTGCCAGCAGTTCGGGCGGGAGCGTCACCGGGGAGCTGTTTTTT. The chain links TRBV12-3 or TRBV12-4 to TRBJ2-2, with 7 bases lining up with TRBD2. CDR3 length equals 15 residues. V dropped 4 bases and J dropped 4; count of bases not matched to a gene: 6.